This T cell receptor (beta chain) was recovered during a study of T-cell reconstitution after alpha-beta-depleted transplantation in children. The CDR3 is made up of 13 amino acids. Trimming cost V 3 bases and J 3 bases, with 9 bases left between them. CDR1 ENHRY and CDR2 SYGVKD come from the germline V gene. As it was prepared, the TCRbeta library received unique molecular identifiers. MiXCR, run by TCRdb on the PCR reads, gives a single entry per CDR3 protein. The sample gives approximately 510,000 distinct CDR3 sequences, around 17% of which show up once; 3.3% is in the top ten. The TCR originated in a human donor who donated a stem cell graft to a child with acute lymphoblastic leukemia. The rearrangement links TRBV10-3 to TRBJ2-7; D gene uncertain. Specimen: PBMCs from the stem cell graft donor, collected from the stem cell graft. CDR3 in amino acids: CAISETDFYEQYF. CDR3 nucleotides: TGTGCCATCAGTGAAACTGATTTCTACGAGCAGTACTTC.